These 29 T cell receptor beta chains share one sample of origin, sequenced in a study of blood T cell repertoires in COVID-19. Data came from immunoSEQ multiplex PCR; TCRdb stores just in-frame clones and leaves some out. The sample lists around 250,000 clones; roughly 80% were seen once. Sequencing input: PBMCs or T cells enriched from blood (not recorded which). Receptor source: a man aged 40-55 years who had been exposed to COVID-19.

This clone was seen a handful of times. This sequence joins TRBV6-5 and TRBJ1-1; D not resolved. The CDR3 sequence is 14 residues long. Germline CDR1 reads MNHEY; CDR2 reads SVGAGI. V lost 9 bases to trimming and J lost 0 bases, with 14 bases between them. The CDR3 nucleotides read TGTGCCAGTACTTTTGCCGCAATGAACACTGAAGCTTTCTTT. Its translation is CASTFAAMNTEAFF.

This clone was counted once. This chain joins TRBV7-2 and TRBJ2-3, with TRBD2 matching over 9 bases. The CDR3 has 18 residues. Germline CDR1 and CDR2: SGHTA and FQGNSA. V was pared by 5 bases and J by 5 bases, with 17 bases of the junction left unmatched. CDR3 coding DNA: TGTGCCAGCAGCCCCTGGGGTAGCGGGAGTGGAGGAAAAGATACGCAGTATTTT. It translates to CASSPWGSGSGGKDTQYF.

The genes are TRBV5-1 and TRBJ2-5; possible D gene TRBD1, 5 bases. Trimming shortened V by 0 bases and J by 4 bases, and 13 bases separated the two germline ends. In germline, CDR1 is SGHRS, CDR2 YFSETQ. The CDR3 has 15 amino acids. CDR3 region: CASSLGQGPRETQYF. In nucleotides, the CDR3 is TGCGCCAGCAGCTTGGGGCAGGGTCCTCGAGAGACCCAGTACTTC. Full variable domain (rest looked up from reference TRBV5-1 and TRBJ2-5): KAGVTQTPRYLIKTRGQQVTLSCSPISGHRSVSWYQQTPGQGLQFLFEYFSETQRNKGNFPGRFSGRQFSNSRSEMNVSTLELGDSALYLCASSLGQGPRETQYFGPGTRLLVL.

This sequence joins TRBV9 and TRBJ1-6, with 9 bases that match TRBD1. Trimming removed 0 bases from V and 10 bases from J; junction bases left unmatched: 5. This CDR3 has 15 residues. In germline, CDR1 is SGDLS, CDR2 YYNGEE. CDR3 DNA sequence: TGTGCCAGCAGCGTAGATCGACAGGGGGTCTCACCCCTCCACTTT. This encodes CASSVDRQGVSPLHF.

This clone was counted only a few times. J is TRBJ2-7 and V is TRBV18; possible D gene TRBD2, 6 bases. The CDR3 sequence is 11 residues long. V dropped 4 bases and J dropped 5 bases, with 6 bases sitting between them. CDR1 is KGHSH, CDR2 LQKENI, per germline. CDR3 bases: TGTGCCAGCTCACGGGAGGACGAGCAGTACTTC. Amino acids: CASSREDEQYF.

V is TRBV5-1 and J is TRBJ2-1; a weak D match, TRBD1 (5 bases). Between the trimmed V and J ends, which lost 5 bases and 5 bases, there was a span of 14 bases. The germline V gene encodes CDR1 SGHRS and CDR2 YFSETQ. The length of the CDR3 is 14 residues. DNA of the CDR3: TGCGCCAGCAGACCCGTGGGGCGAAACAATGAGCAGTTCTTC. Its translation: CASRPVGRNNEQFF.

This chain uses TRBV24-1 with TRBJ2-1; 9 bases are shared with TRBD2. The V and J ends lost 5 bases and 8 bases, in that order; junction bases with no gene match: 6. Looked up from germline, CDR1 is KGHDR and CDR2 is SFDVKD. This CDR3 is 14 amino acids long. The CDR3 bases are TGTGCCACCAGTGCGCGGGAGCGGGGGGATGAGCAGTTCTTC. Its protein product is CATSARERGDEQFF.

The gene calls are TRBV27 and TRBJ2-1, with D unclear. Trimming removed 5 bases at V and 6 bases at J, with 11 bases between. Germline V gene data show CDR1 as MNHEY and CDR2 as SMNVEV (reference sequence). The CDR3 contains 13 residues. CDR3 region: CASSPLPGNEQFF. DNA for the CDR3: TGTGCCAGCAGTCCCCTACCCGGCAATGAGCAGTTCTTC.

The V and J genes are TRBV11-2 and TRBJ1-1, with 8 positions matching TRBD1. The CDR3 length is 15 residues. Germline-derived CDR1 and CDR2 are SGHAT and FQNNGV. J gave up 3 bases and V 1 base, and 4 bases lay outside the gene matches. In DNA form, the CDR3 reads TGTGCCAGCAGCTTAGCCCCGGACAGGGACACTGAAGCTTTCTTT. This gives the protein CASSLAPDRDTEAFF.

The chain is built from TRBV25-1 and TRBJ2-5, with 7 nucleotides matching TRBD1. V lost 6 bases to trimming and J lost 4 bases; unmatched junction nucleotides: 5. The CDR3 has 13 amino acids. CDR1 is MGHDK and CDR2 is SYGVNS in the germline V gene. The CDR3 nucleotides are TGTGCCAGCAGCCGAAGGACAGGAGAGACCCAGTACTTC. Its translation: CASSRRTGETQYF.

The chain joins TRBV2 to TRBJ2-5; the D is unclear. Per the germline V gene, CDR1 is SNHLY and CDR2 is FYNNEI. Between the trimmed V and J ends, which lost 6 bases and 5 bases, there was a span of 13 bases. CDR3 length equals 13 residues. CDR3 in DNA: TGTGCCAGCAGCGAGGTTCGTCGCGAGACCCAGTACTTC. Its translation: CASSEVRRETQYF. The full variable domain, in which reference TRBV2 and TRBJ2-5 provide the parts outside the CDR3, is EPEVTQTPSHQVTQMGQEVILRCVPISNHLYFYWYRQILGQKVEFLVSFYNNEISEKSEIFDDQFSVERPDGSNFTLKIRSTKLEDSAMYFCASSEVRRETQYFGPGTRLLVL.

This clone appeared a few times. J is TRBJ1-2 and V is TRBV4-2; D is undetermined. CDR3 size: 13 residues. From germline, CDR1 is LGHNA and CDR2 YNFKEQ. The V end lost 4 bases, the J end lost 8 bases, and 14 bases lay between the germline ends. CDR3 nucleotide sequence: TGTGCCAGCAGCCCTAGTAGGCGGGAAGGCTACACCTTC. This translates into CASSPSRREGYTF.

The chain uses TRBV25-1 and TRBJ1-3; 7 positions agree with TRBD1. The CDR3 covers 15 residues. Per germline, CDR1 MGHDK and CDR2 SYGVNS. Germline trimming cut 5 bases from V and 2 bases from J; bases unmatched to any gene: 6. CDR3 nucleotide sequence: TGTGCCAGCAGTCCGGACAGGTTAACTGGAAACACCATATATTTT. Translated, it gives CASSPDRLTGNTIYF.

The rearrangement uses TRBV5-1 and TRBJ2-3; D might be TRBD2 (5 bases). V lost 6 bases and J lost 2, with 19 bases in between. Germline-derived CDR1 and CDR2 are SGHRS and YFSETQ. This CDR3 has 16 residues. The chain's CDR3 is CASNQQSGLATDTQYF. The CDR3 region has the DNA TGCGCCAGCAATCAGCAATCGGGCCTAGCCACAGATACGCAGTATTTT.

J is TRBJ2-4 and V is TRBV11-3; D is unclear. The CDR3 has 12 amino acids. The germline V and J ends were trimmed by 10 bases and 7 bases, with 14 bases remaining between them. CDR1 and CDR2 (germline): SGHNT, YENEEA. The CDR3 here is CATNPQSNIQYF. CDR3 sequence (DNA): TGTGCCACCAACCCTCAGTCTAACATTCAGTACTTC.

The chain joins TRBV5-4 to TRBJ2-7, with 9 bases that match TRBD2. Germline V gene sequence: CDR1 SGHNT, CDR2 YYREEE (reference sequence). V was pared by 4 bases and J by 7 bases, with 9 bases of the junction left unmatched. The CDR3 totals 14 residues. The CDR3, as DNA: TGTGCCAGCAGCGGACATAGCGGGAGTTGGGAGCAGTACTTC. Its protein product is CASSGHSGSWEQYF.

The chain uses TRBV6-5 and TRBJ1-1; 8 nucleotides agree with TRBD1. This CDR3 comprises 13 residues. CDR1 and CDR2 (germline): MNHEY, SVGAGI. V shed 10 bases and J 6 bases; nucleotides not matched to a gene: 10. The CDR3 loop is CATCTGGRAEAFF. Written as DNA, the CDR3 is TGTGCCACCTGTACAGGGGGGAGGGCTGAAGCTTTCTTT.

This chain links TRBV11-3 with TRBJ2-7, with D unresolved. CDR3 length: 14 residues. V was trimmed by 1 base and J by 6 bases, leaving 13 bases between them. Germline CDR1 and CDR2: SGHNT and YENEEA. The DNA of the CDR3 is TGTGCCAGCAGCTTAGTTCATGTTGCGTCCGAGCAGTACTTC. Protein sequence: CASSLVHVASEQYF.

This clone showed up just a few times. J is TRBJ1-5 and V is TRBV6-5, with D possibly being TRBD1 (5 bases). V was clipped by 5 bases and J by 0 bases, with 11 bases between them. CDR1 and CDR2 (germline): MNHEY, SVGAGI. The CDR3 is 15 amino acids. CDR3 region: CASSRAGLSNQPQHF. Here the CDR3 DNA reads TGTGCCAGCAGTAGAGCAGGGCTTAGCAATCAGCCCCAGCATTTT.

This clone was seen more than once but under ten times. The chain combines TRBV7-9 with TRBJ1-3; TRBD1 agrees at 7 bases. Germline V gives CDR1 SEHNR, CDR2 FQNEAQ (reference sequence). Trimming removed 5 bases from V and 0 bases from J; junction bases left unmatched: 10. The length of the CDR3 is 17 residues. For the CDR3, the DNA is TGTGCCAGCAGCCCCACAGGGGCCGCATACTCTGGAAACACCATATATTTT. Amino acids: CASSPTGAAYSGNTIYF.

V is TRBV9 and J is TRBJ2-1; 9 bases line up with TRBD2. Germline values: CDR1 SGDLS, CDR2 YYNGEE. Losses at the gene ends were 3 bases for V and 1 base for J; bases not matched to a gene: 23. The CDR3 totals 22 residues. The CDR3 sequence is CASSAPGSGRASGTSSYNEQFF. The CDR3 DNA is TGTGCCAGCAGCGCACCCGGGTCAGGTAGGGCTAGCGGGACTTCATCCTACAATGAGCAGTTCTTC.

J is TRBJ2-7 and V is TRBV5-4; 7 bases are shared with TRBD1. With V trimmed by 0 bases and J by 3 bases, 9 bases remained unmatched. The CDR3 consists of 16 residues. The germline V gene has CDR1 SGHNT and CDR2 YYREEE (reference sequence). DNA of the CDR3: TGTGCCAGCAGCTTGGATGGGGGACAGTGGGGCTACGAGCAGTACTTC. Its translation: CASSLDGGQWGYEQYF.

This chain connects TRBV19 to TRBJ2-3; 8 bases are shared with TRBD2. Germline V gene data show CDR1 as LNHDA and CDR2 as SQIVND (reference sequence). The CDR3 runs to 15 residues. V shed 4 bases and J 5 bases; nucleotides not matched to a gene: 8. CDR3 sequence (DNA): TGTGCCAGTAGTAGAACGGGAGGGAGGGGAGATACGCAGTATTTT. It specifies CASSRTGGRGDTQYF.

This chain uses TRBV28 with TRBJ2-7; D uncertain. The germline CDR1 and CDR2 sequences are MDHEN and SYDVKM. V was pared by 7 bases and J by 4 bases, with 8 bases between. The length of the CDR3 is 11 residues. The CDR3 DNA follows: TGTGCCAGCAAAGCCAGGTACGAGCAGTACTTC. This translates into CASKARYEQYF.

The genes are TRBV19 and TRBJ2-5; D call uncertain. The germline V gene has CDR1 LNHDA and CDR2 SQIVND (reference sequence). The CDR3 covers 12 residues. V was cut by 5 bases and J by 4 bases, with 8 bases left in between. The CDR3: CASSGIRETQYF. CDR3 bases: TGTGCCAGTAGTGGCATACGAGAGACCCAGTACTTC.

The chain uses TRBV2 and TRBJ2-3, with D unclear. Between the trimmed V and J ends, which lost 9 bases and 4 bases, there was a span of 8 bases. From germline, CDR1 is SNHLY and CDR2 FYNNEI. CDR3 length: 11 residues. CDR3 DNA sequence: TGTGCCAGGCTAATTTCAGATACGCAGTATTTT. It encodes CARLISDTQYF.

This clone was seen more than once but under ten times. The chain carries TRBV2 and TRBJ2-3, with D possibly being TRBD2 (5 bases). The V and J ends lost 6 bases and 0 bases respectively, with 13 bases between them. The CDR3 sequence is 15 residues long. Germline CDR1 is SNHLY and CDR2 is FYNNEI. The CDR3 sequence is CASRLERTSTDTQYF. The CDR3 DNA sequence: TGTGCCAGCAGGCTGGAGCGGACTAGCACAGATACGCAGTATTTT.

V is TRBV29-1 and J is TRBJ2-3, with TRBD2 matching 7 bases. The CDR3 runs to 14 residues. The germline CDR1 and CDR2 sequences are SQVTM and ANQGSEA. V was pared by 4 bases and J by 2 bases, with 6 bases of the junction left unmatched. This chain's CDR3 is CSVGGLDNTDTQYF. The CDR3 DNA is TGCAGCGTTGGAGGACTAGACAACACAGATACGCAGTATTTT.

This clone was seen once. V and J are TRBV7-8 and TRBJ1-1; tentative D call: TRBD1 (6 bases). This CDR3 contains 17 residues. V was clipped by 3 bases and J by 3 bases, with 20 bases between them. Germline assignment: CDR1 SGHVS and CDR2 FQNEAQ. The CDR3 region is CASSFSRTTGLYTEAFF. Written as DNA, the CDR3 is TGTGCCAGCAGCTTTTCTAGAACGACAGGCCTGTACACTGAAGCTTTCTTT. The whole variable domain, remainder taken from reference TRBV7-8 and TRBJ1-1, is GAGVSQSPRYKVAKRGQDVALRCDPISGHVSLFWYQQALGQGPEFLTYFQNEAQLDKSGLPSDRFFAERPEGSVSTLKIQRTQQEDSAVYLCASSFSRTTGLYTEAFFGQGTRLTVV.